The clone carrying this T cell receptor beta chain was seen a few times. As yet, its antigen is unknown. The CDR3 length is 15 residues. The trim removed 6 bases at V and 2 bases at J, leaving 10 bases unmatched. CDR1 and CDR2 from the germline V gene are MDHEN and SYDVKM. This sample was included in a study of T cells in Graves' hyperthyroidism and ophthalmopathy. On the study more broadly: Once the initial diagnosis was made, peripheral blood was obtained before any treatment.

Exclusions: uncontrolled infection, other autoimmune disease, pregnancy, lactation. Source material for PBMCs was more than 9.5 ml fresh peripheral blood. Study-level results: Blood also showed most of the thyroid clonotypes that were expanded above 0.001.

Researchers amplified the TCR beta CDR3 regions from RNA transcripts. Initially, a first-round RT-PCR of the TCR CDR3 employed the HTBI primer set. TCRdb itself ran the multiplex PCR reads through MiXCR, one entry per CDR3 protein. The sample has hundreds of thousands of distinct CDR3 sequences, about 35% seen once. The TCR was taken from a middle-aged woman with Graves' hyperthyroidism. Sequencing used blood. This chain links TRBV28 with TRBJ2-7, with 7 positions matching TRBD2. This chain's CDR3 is CASSDQVGGAYEQYF. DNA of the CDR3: TGTGCCAGCAGCGACCAAGTGGGAGGGGCCTACGAGCAGTACTTC.